This is a list of T cell receptor beta chains from one sample in a study of cytomegalovirus exposure and HLA in healthy donors. Libraries were prepared by immunoSEQ multiplex PCR; TCRdb keeps only in-frame clonotypes and omits some of them. The data contain 180,000 or so clones, about 75% of them singletons. Sequencing was carried out using PBMCs. The receptors originated from a woman in her forties in good health and CMV-seropositive. Both conserved end residues are part of each CDR3. D genes are given only for firm matches. Not all rows give a size; the values are once, few, many and, for expanded clones, a class.

v_call: TRBV10-3
clone_size: .
d_call: TRBD2
j_call: TRBJ2-3
cdr3_aa: CAISEQGLADTQYF
cdr3_nt: TGTGCCATCAGTGAGCAGGGACTAGCGGATACGCAGTATTTT

v_call: TRBV11-2
clone_size: .
d_call: .
j_call: TRBJ2-7
cdr3_aa: CASSLDLYEQYF
cdr3_nt: TGTGCCAGCAGCTTAGACCTATACGAGCAGTACTTC

v_call: TRBV4-2
clone_size: once
d_call: .
j_call: TRBJ2-7
cdr3_aa: CASSQDIRGAPSYEQYF
cdr3_nt: TGTGCCAGCAGCCAAGATATTCGGGGGGCGCCTTCCTACGAGCAGTACTTC

v_call: TRBV7-9
clone_size: .
d_call: TRBD2
j_call: TRBJ2-1
cdr3_aa: CASSLGLAGYEQFF
cdr3_nt: TGTGCCAGCAGCTTAGGTCTAGCGGGCTATGAGCAGTTCTTC

v_call: TRBV28
clone_size: .
d_call: .
j_call: TRBJ2-7
cdr3_aa: CASSSQGGRLRNEQYF
cdr3_nt: TGTGCCAGCAGTTCACAGGGCGGAAGGCTAAGGAACGAGCAGTACTTC

v_call: TRBV27
clone_size: .
d_call: TRBD2
j_call: TRBJ2-5
cdr3_aa: CASSSGLVGSQETQYF
cdr3_nt: TGTGCCAGCAGTTCCGGACTAGTCGGATCGCAAGAGACCCAGTACTTC

v_call: TRBV28
clone_size: few
d_call: .
j_call: TRBJ1-3
cdr3_aa: CASIGGAGNTIYF
cdr3_nt: TGTGCCAGCATTGGGGGCGCTGGAAACACCATATATTTT

v_call: TRBV27
clone_size: .
d_call: .
j_call: TRBJ1-2
cdr3_aa: CASSSDPGGYTF
cdr3_nt: TGTGCCAGCAGTTCAGATCCTGGTGGCTACACCTTC

v_call: TRBV7-9
clone_size: .
d_call: TRBD2
j_call: TRBJ2-1
cdr3_aa: CASSLASGTSGHNEQFF
cdr3_nt: TGTGCCAGCAGCTTAGCCTCCGGGACTAGCGGCCACAATGAGCAGTTCTTC

v_call: TRBV6-5
clone_size: .
d_call: .
j_call: TRBJ2-4
cdr3_aa: CATGSGVFAKNIQYF
cdr3_nt: TGTGCCACTGGCTCGGGGGTTTTTGCCAAAAACATTCAGTACTTC

v_call: TRBV5-1
clone_size: .
d_call: TRBD2
j_call: TRBJ2-3
cdr3_aa: CVSSFPREGGDTQYF
cdr3_nt: TGCGTCAGCAGCTTCCCCCGGGAGGGGGGGGATACGCAGTATTTT

v_call: TRBV28
clone_size: .
d_call: .
j_call: TRBJ1-2
cdr3_aa: CASSSWGRGYGYTF
cdr3_nt: TGTGCCAGCAGTTCTTGGGGGCGCGGCTATGGCTACACCTTC

v_call: TRBV20-1
clone_size: .
d_call: .
j_call: TRBJ2-1
cdr3_aa: CSARRNEQFF
cdr3_nt: TGCAGTGCTAGACGCAATGAGCAGTTCTTC

v_call: TRBV6-5
clone_size: once
d_call: .
j_call: TRBJ1-3
cdr3_aa: CATLDSSGNTIYF
cdr3_nt: TGTGCCACCCTGGACAGCTCTGGAAACACCATATATTTT

v_call: TRBV29-1
clone_size: .
d_call: TRBD1
j_call: TRBJ2-5
cdr3_aa: CSAPGQGGETQYF
cdr3_nt: TGCAGCGCCCCGGGACAGGGAGGGGAGACCCAGTACTTC

v_call: TRBV6-1
clone_size: few
d_call: .
j_call: TRBJ1-2
cdr3_aa: CASSLSGLANYGYTF
cdr3_nt: TGTGCCAGCAGTTTATCAGGCCTGGCTAACTATGGCTACACCTTC

v_call: TRBV18
clone_size: .
d_call: .
j_call: TRBJ2-2
cdr3_aa: CASSPGSGSSPNTGELFF
cdr3_nt: TGTGCCAGCTCACCGGGGTCGGGGAGCTCACCGAACACCGGGGAGCTGTTTTTT

v_call: TRBV5-1
clone_size: .
d_call: TRBD1
j_call: TRBJ2-3
cdr3_aa: CASSLGDRGHGTQYF
cdr3_nt: TGCGCCAGCAGCTTGGGGGACAGGGGGCATGGTACGCAGTATTTT

v_call: TRBV19
clone_size: .
d_call: .
j_call: TRBJ2-1
cdr3_aa: CASSQGTKNYNEQFF
cdr3_nt: TGTGCCAGTAGTCAAGGGACAAAAAACTACAATGAGCAGTTCTTC

v_call: TRBV6-6
clone_size: .
d_call: TRBD2
j_call: TRBJ2-5
cdr3_aa: CASRRSGRDQETQYF
cdr3_nt: TGTGCCAGTCGCCGGAGCGGGAGAGACCAAGAGACCCAGTACTTC

v_call: TRBV29-1
clone_size: .
d_call: .
j_call: TRBJ2-5
cdr3_aa: CSVKLAGETQYF
cdr3_nt: TGCAGCGTTAAACTAGCTGGGGAGACCCAGTACTTC

v_call: TRBV19
clone_size: .
d_call: TRBD1
j_call: TRBJ2-7
cdr3_aa: CASSIGYSDRGYEQYF
cdr3_nt: TGTGCCAGTAGTATAGGATATTCGGACAGGGGCTACGAGCAGTACTTC

v_call: TRBV27
clone_size: .
d_call: TRBD1
j_call: TRBJ2-1
cdr3_aa: CASSFLETGGPSYNEQFF
cdr3_nt: TGTGCCAGCAGTTTTCTAGAGACAGGGGGTCCCTCCTACAATGAGCAGTTCTTC

v_call: TRBV9
clone_size: .
d_call: TRBD2
j_call: TRBJ2-1
cdr3_aa: CASSVGTSGPNEQFF
cdr3_nt: TGTGCCAGCAGCGTAGGGACTAGCGGGCCTAATGAGCAGTTCTTC

v_call: TRBV7-2
clone_size: .
d_call: .
j_call: TRBJ2-3
cdr3_aa: CASSPGLTDTQYF
cdr3_nt: TGTGCCAGCAGCCCGGGACTGACAGATACGCAGTATTTT

v_call: TRBV28
clone_size: .
d_call: .
j_call: TRBJ2-7
cdr3_aa: CASRGRLDPSYEQYF
cdr3_nt: TGTGCCAGCAGGGGCCGACTAGACCCTTCCTACGAGCAGTACTTC

v_call: TRBV2
clone_size: .
d_call: TRBD1
j_call: TRBJ2-5
cdr3_aa: CASRGDRGLETQYF
cdr3_nt: TGTGCCAGCAGGGGGGACAGGGGGCTAGAGACCCAGTACTTC

v_call: TRBV23-1
clone_size: .
d_call: .
j_call: TRBJ1-4
cdr3_aa: CASSHPRTGKLFF
cdr3_nt: TGCGCCAGCAGTCACCCCCGGACGGGGAAACTGTTTTTT

v_call: TRBV7-6
clone_size: few
d_call: .
j_call: TRBJ2-3
cdr3_aa: CASSFTPTNTDTQYF
cdr3_nt: TGTGCCAGCAGCTTTACCCCAACAAACACAGATACGCAGTATTTT

v_call: TRBV4-2
clone_size: .
d_call: .
j_call: TRBJ1-2
cdr3_aa: CASSPKGGRDGYTF
cdr3_nt: TGTGCCAGCAGCCCTAAAGGAGGACGGGATGGCTACACCTTC

v_call: TRBV2
clone_size: .
d_call: TRBD2
j_call: TRBJ2-4
cdr3_aa: CASSEMVSGTAKNIQYF
cdr3_nt: TGTGCCAGCAGTGAAATGGTGAGCGGGACGGCCAAAAACATTCAGTACTTC

v_call: TRBV6-5
clone_size: .
d_call: .
j_call: TRBJ1-1
cdr3_aa: CASSPSTPGTKEAFF
cdr3_nt: TGTGCCAGCAGTCCCAGCACTCCCGGGACAAAAGAAGCTTTCTTT

v_call: TRBV7-6
clone_size: once
d_call: TRBD2
j_call: TRBJ2-3
cdr3_aa: CASSLGGSGTADTQYF
cdr3_nt: TGTGCCAGCAGCTTAGGAGGCAGCGGGACCGCAGATACGCAGTATTTT

v_call: TRBV5-1
clone_size: .
d_call: .
j_call: TRBJ2-3
cdr3_aa: CASSLVAGAATDTQYF
cdr3_nt: TGCGCCAGCAGCTTGGTAGCTGGGGCCGCCACAGATACGCAGTATTTT

v_call: TRBV10-3
clone_size: .
d_call: .
j_call: TRBJ2-1
cdr3_aa: CAAQGGYNEQFF
cdr3_nt: TGTGCCGCCCAAGGGGGATACAATGAGCAGTTCTTC

v_call: TRBV2
clone_size: few
d_call: .
j_call: TRBJ1-1
cdr3_aa: CASSRTPLWEAFF
cdr3_nt: TGTGCCAGCTCTAGAACGCCGCTCTGGGAAGCTTTCTTT

v_call: TRBV28
clone_size: .
d_call: .
j_call: TRBJ1-2
cdr3_aa: CASSLYTGINGYTF
cdr3_nt: TGTGCCAGCAGTTTATATACGGGGATAAATGGCTACACCTTC

v_call: TRBV14
clone_size: .
d_call: .
j_call: TRBJ1-4
cdr3_aa: CASSQESRVDEKLFF
cdr3_nt: TGTGCCAGCAGCCAAGAGAGCAGGGTGGATGAAAAACTGTTTTTT